One sample yielded the 10 T cell receptor beta chains listed below, sequenced in a study of siplizumab effects on memory and regulatory T cells (dated by TCRdb to the late 2010s). Libraries were built with the immunoSEQ multiplex PCR assay. Sourced from immuneACCESS, this table was stored by TCRdb with only in-frame sequences that have V and J called. A share of the clones is absent; for the studies checked, an unresolved V gene accounts for under half, and the remainder has no known explanation. The table for this sample lists about 110,000 clones; 93% of them were counted only once. The ten biggest clones cover around 0.3% of the sample. Sequenced: CD4+ T cells sorted from blood. Receptors originate from a human donor in good health.

The rearrangement uses TRBV10-3 and TRBJ2-3; no definite D call. From germline, CDR1 is ENHRY and CDR2 SYGVKD. The CDR3 covers 17 residues. V lost 0 bases and J lost 1, with 14 bases in between. CDR3 sequence: CAISESTGRTGTDTQYF. The CDR3 DNA reads TGTGCCATCAGTGAGTCGACTGGGCGGACCGGCACAGATACGCAGTATTTT.

This clone was detected only once. J is TRBJ2-5 and V is TRBV25-1; 9 bases align to TRBD2. Germline-derived CDR1 and CDR2 are MGHDK and SYGVNS. V shed 6 bases, J shed 1 base, and the junction held 3 bases outside the gene matches. There are 14 residues in the CDR3. The DNA of the CDR3 is TGTGCCAGCAGCGTAGCGGGGGTCCAAGAGACCCAGTACTTC. Translating gives CASSVAGVQETQYF.

The sample holds one count of this clone. The chain couples TRBV7-6 to TRBJ1-3, with a possible D match to TRBD1 (6 bases). The CDR3 sequence is 16 residues long. Germline CDR1 is SGHVS and CDR2 is FNYEAQ. V lost 0 bases and J lost 4, with 13 bases in between. The CDR3 reads CASSLAVGGAGNTIYF. DNA of the CDR3: TGTGCCAGCAGCTTAGCTGTTGGGGGGGCAGGAAACACCATATATTTT.

V is TRBV5-1 and J is TRBJ2-7, with 10 bases that match TRBD1. Germline V gene lookup returns CDR1 SGHRS and CDR2 YFSETQ. The CDR3 has 14 amino acids. V trimming: 4 bases; J trimming: 6 bases; junction bases outside the gene matches: 7. The DNA of the CDR3 is TGCGCCAGCAGCCTGGCGACAGGGGGCGGCGAGCAGTACTTC. Its protein product is CASSLATGGGEQYF.

The count of this clone is one. The chain employs TRBV30 and TRBJ1-6; D unclear. Trimming left V 2 bases short and J 0 bases short, with 8 bases between. Germline CDR1 GTSNPN, CDR2 SVGIG (reference sequence). This CDR3 contains 15 residues. The CDR3 here is CAWSKTISYNSPLHF. DNA of the CDR3: TGTGCCTGGAGTAAGACTATCTCCTATAATTCACCCCTCCACTTT.

The gene calls are TRBV27 and TRBJ1-5; unclear D gene. The CDR3 totals 14 residues. The V and J ends lost 3 bases and 3 bases respectively, with 9 bases between them. The germline V gene has CDR1 MNHEY and CDR2 SMNVEV (reference sequence). In DNA, the CDR3 is TGTGCCAGCAGTTTGGAGGGCATCAATCAGCCCCAGCATTTT. It encodes CASSLEGINQPQHF.

This clone was counted a few times. The chain has TRBV18 and TRBJ1-3, with 9 bases fitting TRBD1. Germline-derived CDR1 and CDR2 are KGHSH and LQKENI. CDR3 length equals 15 residues. Unmatched junction bases numbered 4, after V lost 3 bases and J lost 4 bases. The CDR3 DNA reads as TGTGCCAGCTCACCCGGGACAGGGAACGGAAACACCATATATTTT. Its protein is CASSPGTGNGNTIYF.

The V call is TRBV7-8, the J call TRBJ2-7; D call uncertain. CDR3 length equals 15 residues. Germline CDR1 SGHVS, CDR2 FQNEAQ. The V end was cut by 2 bases, the J end by 2 bases, with 13 bases between. For the CDR3, the DNA is TGTGCCAGCAGCTTAATGCAGGCAAGCACCTACGAGCAGTACTTC. Translating gives CASSLMQASTYEQYF.

J is TRBJ1-1 and V is TRBV29-1; the D is unclear. Germline V gives CDR1 SQVTM, CDR2 ANQGSEA. V was pared by 6 bases and J by 1 base, with 6 bases between. The CDR3 is 11 amino acids. The CDR3 protein is CSVHRNTEAFF. CDR3 nucleotide sequence: TGCAGCGTACACCGGAACACTGAAGCTTTCTTT.

The V and J genes are TRBV6-4 and TRBJ2-7; D is perhaps TRBD2 (6 bases). The V end lost 5 bases, the J end lost 2 bases, and 16 bases lay between the germline ends. The CDR3 totals 15 residues. Germline V lookup: CDR1 MRHNA, CDR2 SNTAGT. This CDR3 is CASSNPIAAAYEQYF. Here the CDR3 DNA reads TGTGCCAGCAGTAATCCCATAGCGGCAGCCTACGAGCAGTACTTC.